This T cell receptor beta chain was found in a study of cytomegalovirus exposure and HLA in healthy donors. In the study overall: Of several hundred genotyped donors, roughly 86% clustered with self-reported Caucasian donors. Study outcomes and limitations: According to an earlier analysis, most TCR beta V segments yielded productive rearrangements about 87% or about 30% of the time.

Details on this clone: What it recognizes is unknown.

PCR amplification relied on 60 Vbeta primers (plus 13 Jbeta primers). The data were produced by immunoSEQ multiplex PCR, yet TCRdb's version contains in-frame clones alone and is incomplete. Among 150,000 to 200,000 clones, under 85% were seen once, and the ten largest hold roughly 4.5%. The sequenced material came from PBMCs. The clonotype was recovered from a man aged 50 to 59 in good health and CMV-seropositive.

The CDR3 nucleotides read TGTGCCAGCAAATTCACCCGGGACAGAGCCTACGAGCAGTACTTC. As protein: CASKFTRDRAYEQYF. The gene calls are TRBV6-5 and TRBJ2-7; the match to TRBD1 covers 7 bases. Germline V gives CDR1 MNHEY, CDR2 SVGAGI. The V and J ends lost 7 bases and 2 bases, in that order; junction bases with no gene match: 11. The CDR3 covers 15 residues.